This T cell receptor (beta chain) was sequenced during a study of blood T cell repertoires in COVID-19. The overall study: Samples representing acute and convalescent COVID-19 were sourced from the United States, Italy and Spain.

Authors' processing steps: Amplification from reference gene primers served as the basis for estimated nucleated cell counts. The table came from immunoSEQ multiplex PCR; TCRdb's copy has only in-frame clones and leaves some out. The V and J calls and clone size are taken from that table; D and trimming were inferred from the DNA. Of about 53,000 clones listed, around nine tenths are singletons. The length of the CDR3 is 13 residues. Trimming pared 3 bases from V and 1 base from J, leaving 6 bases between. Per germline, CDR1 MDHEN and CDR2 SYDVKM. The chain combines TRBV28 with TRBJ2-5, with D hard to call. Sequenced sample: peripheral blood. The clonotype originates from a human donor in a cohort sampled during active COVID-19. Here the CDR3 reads CASSLNGQETQYF. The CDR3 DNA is TGTGCCAGCAGTTTGAACGGCCAAGAGACCCAGTACTTC.